Following are 9 T cell receptor beta chains from one sample sequenced in a study of tumor and adjacent non-tumor tissue in lung cancer. The library came from three nested PCR rounds adapted from ARM-PCR protocols. TCRdb re-derived calls from the multiplex PCR reads in MiXCR, one entry per CDR3 protein. The sample yields 81,000 or so distinct CDR3 sequences, about four fifths seen once. The template was RNA from unsorted bulk tissue. This non-tumor lung sample came from over 3 cm beyond the tumor edge. The sequenced sample was distant non-tumor lung tissue. The origin of the receptors is a man aged 55 to 70 with non-small cell lung cancer.

This clonotype has just one count. This rearrangement joins TRBV6-5 to TRBJ2-6; D perhaps matches TRBD2 (5 bases). Per germline, CDR1 MNHEY and CDR2 SVGAGI. This CDR3 has 17 residues. For the CDR3, the DNA is TGTGAGAGCAGCCTAGTGGGAGCCAGCTCTGGGGCCAACGTCCTGACTTTC. Protein: CESSLVGASSGANVLTF.

The CDR3 loop reads CASSPGQVQEALYF. The DNA of the CDR3 is TGTGCCAGCAGCCCTGGACAGGTCCAAGAGGCCCTGTACTTC. The chain carries TRBV11-2 and TRBJ2-5; 7 bases are a match to TRBD1. V lost 5 bases, J lost 13 bases, and 16 bases stayed unmatched. Germline CDR1 and CDR2: SGHAT and FQNNGV. The CDR3 covers 14 residues.

With respect to this clonotype: An end of the junction does not agree with germline; a read error may underlie this. The chain combines TRBV20-1 with TRBJ2-2, with D possibly called TRBD1 or TRBD2 (5 bases each). The CDR3 spans 15 residues. The germline CDR1 and CDR2 sequences are DFQATT and SNEGSKA (reference sequence). The CDR3, as DNA: TGCAGTGCTAGAGCAGGGATCCTTTGGGGTGGGGAGCGGTTTTTT. Its protein product is CSARAGILWGGERFF.

The CDR3 DNA sequence: TGTGCCAGCAGTTCCCCACGACTAGCTGGAGAGCCGTGTTTCAATGAGCAGTTCTTC. This sequence encodes CASSSPRLAGEPCFNEQFF. This chain uses TRBV11-2 with TRBJ2-1; 7 nucleotides line up with TRBD2. This CDR3 region has 19 residues. The germline gives CDR1 SGHAT, CDR2 FQNNGV. With V trimmed by 6 bases and J by 6 bases, 23 bases remained unmatched.

This chain uses TRBV29-1 with TRBJ1-1; D remains ambiguous. V was pared by 4 bases and J by 7 bases, with 16 bases between. The CDR3 sequence is 13 residues long. Germline values: CDR1 SQVTM, CDR2 ANQGSEA. The CDR3 nucleotides read TGCAGCGTTGCGGGGAGGCTGAAGATTGAAGCTTTCTTT. Amino acid sequence: CSVAGRLKIEAFF.

This clonotype appeared once. A read error is possible here, since a much larger clone lies one base away. V is TRBV6-1 and J is TRBJ2-5; possible D gene TRBD2, 6 bases. Matching the DNA end better, TRBJ2-1 makes the J call doubtful. This CDR3 has 11 residues. Germline CDR1 MNHNS, CDR2 SASEGT. The CDR3 spells CASRGKETQFF. For the CDR3, the DNA is TGTGCCAGCCGGGGGAAAGAGACCCAGTTCTTC.

This clonotype has ten or more counts. The CDR3 sequence is CASSVTSGGTDTQYF. Here the CDR3 DNA reads TGTGCCAGCAGTGTGACTAGCGGGGGCACAGATACGCAGTATTTT. This rearrangement joins TRBV6-4 to TRBJ2-3, with 11 bases that match TRBD2. V was clipped by 4 bases and J by 1 base; unmatched bases: 1. CDR3 length: 15 amino acids. Germline-derived CDR1 and CDR2 are MRHNA and SNTAGT.

The chain recombines TRBV20-1 with TRBJ2-1; 13 bases are a match to TRBD2. CDR1 is DFQATT and CDR2 is SNEGSKA in the germline V gene (reference sequence). V lost 4 bases, J lost 6 bases, and 6 bases stayed unmatched. This CDR3 has 15 residues. The CDR3 loop reads CSAIPGLAGINEQFF. In nucleotides, the CDR3 is TGCAGTGCTATACCGGGACTAGCGGGGATCAATGAGCAGTTCTTC.

A word on this clonotype: The junction departs from germline at one end; a sequencing error may be responsible. The chain uses TRBV11-2 and TRBJ2-5; TRBD2 is a possible D gene (6 bases). The V gene's germline CDR1 is SGHAT and CDR2 FQNNGV. There are 13 residues in the CDR3. The CDR3 DNA reads as TGTACTAGCAGCTCTACAGGAGAAGATACCCAGTACTTC. It encodes CTSSSTGEDTQYF.